The table lists the clone carrying this T cell receptor (beta chain) with a few counts. Its specificity is not known. This record comes from a study of T-cell reconstitution after alpha-beta-depleted transplantation in children. Points from the study as a whole: Some patients showed high day-60 TCRbeta diversity, which derived from surviving recipient T cells and thymic progenitors. One year post-transplant, T-cell counts and diversity were largely derived from T cells produced anew. Alpha-beta T cells present about two months after transplant were reported to originate from several hundred expanded graft clones.

Between the trimmed V and J ends, which lost 0 bases and 5 bases, there was a span of 20 bases. Germline CDR1 is SGDLS and CDR2 is YYNGEE. The CDR3 covers 17 residues. The TCRbeta library was prepared with unique molecular identifiers. From the PCR reads, TCRdb called clonotypes with MiXCR, one entry per CDR3 protein. The table has about 640,000 distinct CDR3 sequences, roughly 13% seen once; the top ten hold approximately 2%. This TCR came from a male patient between 10 and 17 years old who had a stem cell transplant for acute myeloid leukemia, so the T cells may come from the graft donor. The chain couples TRBV9 to TRBJ2-5; the D gene is possibly TRBD2 (7 bases). The sample in question was PBMCs, mostly from graft donor cells, obtained 360 days after TCRalphabeta/CD19-depleted stem cell transplant. In DNA form, the CDR3 reads TGTGCCAGCAGCGTAGCTTGGGGGGGCCGAGGGGTGGAGACCCAGTACTTC. This translates into CASSVAWGGRGVETQYF.